This T cell receptor (beta chain) was documented in a study of T cells in Graves' hyperthyroidism and ophthalmopathy. Study-level background: Blood was drawn when the patient was first diagnosed and still untreated.

Template material for amplifying TCR beta CDR3 regions consisted of RNA transcripts. RT-PCR in the first round (using the HTBI primer set) targeted the TCR CDR3. TCRdb reprocessed the multiplex PCR reads via MiXCR and lists one record per CDR3 protein. The table lists around 290,000 distinct CDR3 sequences, around 15% of them singletons. In its sample, this clonotype was seen many times. Its specificity is unknown. General study findings and limits: Before onset, ophthalmopathy was predicted by the model a median approximately 6.5 months earlier.

Germline V gene data show CDR1 as SGHDT and CDR2 as YYEEEE. This CDR3 is 15 amino acids long. Trimming took 2 bases from V and 0 from J, leaving 9 bases between them. For the diagnoses, clinical symptoms, serum thyroxine and TRAb, thyroid ultrasound and orbital computed tomography were used. Out of over 7.5 ml of fresh peripheral blood came the PBMCs. The J gene is TRBJ1-3, the V gene TRBV5-6; D is undetermined. Sequenced: blood. The source is a woman in her sixties with Graves' ophthalmopathy. The CDR3 region is CASSFGATSGNTIYF. In nucleotides, the CDR3 is TGTGCCAGCAGCTTCGGAGCGACCTCTGGAAACACCATATATTTT.